This TCR beta chain was observed in a study of CD8+ T cells in alopecia areata. This CDR3 comprises 12 residues. V gave up 8 bases and J gave up 0 bases, with 11 bases separating them. Germline CDR1 reads SQVTM; CDR2 reads ANQGSEA. Extraction of RNA preceded its reverse transcription into cDNA, which served as the sequencing template. Sequencing was performed with immunoSEQ multiplex PCR; in TCRdb, only in-frame clones are kept and a portion is missing. This sample has 150,000 or so clones, with about 61% found just once. The sample's treatment: oral pan-JAK inhibitor, 5-10 mg twice daily. Collection of lesional scalp punch biopsies and peripheral blood was performed in alopecia areata patients.

The sequence came from a human donor with alopecia areata. The sequences come from CD4+ T cells sorted from blood, collected between weeks 55 and 65, from a patient treated with tofacitinib. The chain has TRBV29-1 and TRBJ2-7; D is perhaps TRBD1 (6 bases). CDR3 residues: CSTQTGSYEQYF. In DNA form, the CDR3 reads TGCAGCACACAGACAGGCTCCTACGAGCAGTACTTC.